Listed here are 16 T cell receptor beta chains from one sample, sequenced in a study of tissue T cells after allogeneic stem cell transplantation. Here immunoSEQ multiplex PCR was the method, and the copy in TCRdb shows in-frame clones only, minus some. The sample includes about 26,000 clones, around 90% seen only once; the top ten take 2%. The sample consisted of blood, taken before transplantation. These receptors originate from a male donor aged 60 or older who later had graft-versus-host disease after an allogeneic stem cell transplant.

The chain couples TRBV6-4 to TRBJ1-2; 11 bases fit TRBD1. The germline V gene has CDR1 MRHNA and CDR2 SNTAGT. The CDR3 has 14 residues. V lost 3 bases to trimming and J lost 7 bases; unmatched junction nucleotides: 4. The chain's CDR3 is CASSESGTGGGYTF. The CDR3 coding sequence is TGTGCCAGCAGTGAATCCGGGACAGGGGGTGGCTACACCTTC.

Notes on this clone: One end of the junction does not line up with germline, which may come from a read error. J is TRBJ2-2 and V is TRBV7-2, with D maybe TRBD2 (5 bases). Germline CDR1 reads SGHTA; CDR2 reads FQGNSA. The CDR3 spans 15 residues. The CDR3 bases are TGTGCCAGCAGCCTAGCCGGAATTACCACCGGGGAGCTGTTTTTT. Protein sequence: CASSLAGITTGELFF.

This CDR3 reads CASIGGNSYEQYF. CDR3 in DNA: TGTGCCAGCATTGGCGGGAACTCCTACGAGCAGTACTTC. The chain is built from TRBV6-5 and TRBJ2-7; possibly TRBD2 for D (6 bases). The germline CDR1 and CDR2 sequences are MNHEY and SVGAGI. Trimming shortened V by 7 bases and J by 0 bases, and 10 bases separated the two germline ends. This CDR3 is built from 13 residues.

This chain joins TRBV10-3 and TRBJ2-3, with TRBD2 matching over 9 bases. In germline, CDR1 is ENHRY, CDR2 SYGVKD. The CDR3 has 14 residues. Losses at the gene ends were 7 bases for V and 1 base for J; bases not matched to a gene: 3. CDR3 amino acids: CAITVAGGTDTQYF. CDR3 coding DNA: TGTGCCATCACCGTAGCGGGAGGCACAGATACGCAGTATTTT.

The chain couples TRBV7-7 to TRBJ2-2, with D tentatively TRBD1 or TRBD2 (5 bases each). From germline, CDR1 is SSHAT and CDR2 FNYEAQ (reference sequence). The CDR3 has 16 amino acids. Trimming removed 3 bases from V and 6 bases from J, with 17 bases in between. The CDR3 spells CASSFAGTTLAGELFF. The CDR3 DNA follows: TGTGCCAGCAGCTTCGCCGGGACGACTCTGGCCGGGGAGCTGTTTTTT.

The chain recombines TRBV21-1 with TRBJ2-5. TRBV21-1 is noted as a pseudogene. The CDR3 is 14 amino acids. The CDR3 protein is CASSWRDTQETQYF. For the CDR3, the DNA is TGTGCCAGCAGCTGGCGGGACACCCAAGAGACCCAGTACTTC.

The chain has TRBV19 and TRBJ2-3; no definite D call. The CDR3 spans 13 residues. Trimming shortened V by 7 bases and J by 0 bases, and 8 bases separated the two germline ends. Germline CDR1 is LNHDA and CDR2 is SQIVND (reference sequence). The CDR3 reads CASKVPSTDTQYF. DNA for the CDR3: TGTGCCAGTAAGGTCCCCAGCACAGATACGCAGTATTTT.

The gene calls are TRBV19 and TRBJ2-7; 8 bases agree with TRBD2. Germline CDR1 and CDR2: LNHDA and SQIVND (reference sequence). The CDR3 runs 14 residues. Trimming cost V 3 bases and J 2 bases; bases outside gene matches: 3. The CDR3 region is CASSMAGGPYEQYF. The CDR3 nucleotides are TGTGCCAGTAGTATGGCGGGGGGTCCCTACGAGCAGTACTTC. The full variable domain, in which reference TRBV19 and TRBJ2-7 provide the parts outside the CDR3, is DGGITQSPKYLFRKEGQNVTLSCEQNLNHDAMYWYRQDPGQGLRLIYYSQIVNDFQKGDIAEGYSVSREKKESFPLTVTSAQKNPTAFYLCASSMAGGPYEQYFGPGTRLTVT.

The chain carries TRBV11-2 and TRBJ2-7; no clear D gene. V was clipped by 3 bases and J by 2 bases, with 17 bases between them. This CDR3 has 16 amino acids. Germline CDR1 reads SGHAT; CDR2 reads FQNNGV. Here the CDR3 DNA reads TGTGCCAGCAGCTTCCCTGGGGTCCGGGCCGCCTACGAGCAGTACTTC. As protein: CASSFPGVRAAYEQYF.

The chain links TRBV5-4 to TRBJ2-3; the D gene could be TRBD1 or TRBD2 (5 bases each). Germline V gene data show CDR1 as SGHNT and CDR2 as YYREEE (reference sequence). V lost 6 bases, J lost 8 bases, and 13 bases lay in between. CDR3 length: 12 amino acids. The CDR3 reads CASKEARGTQYF. CDR3 DNA sequence: TGTGCCAGCAAGGAGGCTAGGGGTACGCAGTATTTT.

V usage is TRBV10-3 and J usage is TRBJ2-7; D tentatively fits TRBD1 or TRBD2 (5 bases each). The CDR3 is 12 residues long. V was shortened by 10 bases and J by 3 bases, with 13 bases between the two germline ends. Germline CDR1 is ENHRY and CDR2 is SYGVKD. The CDR3 region is CATRTGLYEQYF. Written as DNA, the CDR3 is TGTGCCACGCGAACAGGACTCTACGAGCAGTACTTC.

The chain links TRBV5-6 to TRBJ1-3; D call uncertain. The CDR3 spans 15 residues. Germline loops: CDR1 SGHDT, CDR2 YYEEEE. The V end was cut by 4 bases, the J end by 0 bases, with 11 bases between. This chain's CDR3 is CASSDLTSSGNTIYF. In DNA, the CDR3 is TGTGCCAGCAGCGACCTTACAAGCTCTGGAAACACCATATATTTT. Full variable domain (missing parts from reference TRBV5-6 and TRBJ1-3): DAGVTQSPTHLIKTRGQQVTLRCSPKSGHDTVSWYQQALGQGPQFIFQYYEEEERQRGNFPDRFSGHQFPNYSSELNVNALLLGDSALYLCASSDLTSSGNTIYFGEGSWLTVV.

The V and J genes are TRBV6-5 and TRBJ2-7, with D possibly TRBD2 on 7 matching bases. This CDR3 comprises 14 residues. The germline CDR1 and CDR2 sequences are MNHEY and SVGAGI. Trimming cost V 0 bases and J 6 bases, with 12 bases left between them. In DNA, the CDR3 is TGTGCCAGCAGTTACTCGCGGGGGCTCGGCGAGCAGTACTTC. Protein product: CASSYSRGLGEQYF.

This rearrangement joins TRBV13 to TRBJ1-1, with 8 bases lining up with TRBD1. The CDR3 length is 14 residues. Germline V gives CDR1 PRHDT, CDR2 FYEKMQ (reference sequence). Losses at the gene ends were 5 bases for V and 7 bases for J; bases not matched to a gene: 9. Here the CDR3 DNA reads TGTGCCAGCAGCACCGGGACAGGCAATAGTGAAGCTTTCTTT. This codes for CASSTGTGNSEAFF.

This clone has a single count. This chain uses TRBV10-3 with TRBJ1-4; D gene unclear. V was clipped by 4 bases and J by 8 bases, with 17 bases between them. Germline V gives CDR1 ENHRY, CDR2 SYGVKD. The CDR3 runs to 15 residues. The DNA for the CDR3 is TGTGCCATCAGTGTCGGGTTTGGACGATTCGAAAAACTGTTTTTT. Translated: CAISVGFGRFEKLFF.

This sequence joins TRBV20-1 and TRBJ1-1; D is ambiguous. Germline lookup yields CDR1 DFQATT and CDR2 SNEGSKA (reference sequence). The CDR3 has 11 amino acids. The V and J ends lost 7 bases and 1 base respectively, with 7 bases between them. In DNA, the CDR3 is TGCAGTGGGGAAGGGAACACTGAAGCTTTCTTT. Translation: CSGEGNTEAFF.